This T cell receptor beta chain came from a study of cytomegalovirus exposure and HLA in healthy donors (dated by TCRdb to about 2017). Looking at the study overall: In an earlier analysis of fewer than 750 of the donors, about 270 Gb of sequence data and 100 million or so unique TCR beta sequences from 180 million or so T cells were reported. About 280 gigabases of sequencing data and around 80 million unique TCR sequences made up an early release that covered 500 to 650 HLA-typed donors. Of the 398 genotyped donors, less than 85% were placed in the genetic ancestry cluster associated with self-reported Caucasian donors. The aim of the study was to test whether cataloging public T cell receptors could identify signatures of past pathogen exposure. The T cell repertoires of 666 subjects were profiled by immunosequencing and related to cytomegalovirus serostatus. Besides the first cohort of more than 650 subjects, a separate validation cohort made up of 120 different subjects was used. High-throughput TCR immunosequencing, statistical association of individual TCRs with disease status, and machine learning were combined to predict cytomegalovirus infection status. In a later analysis, previously published TCR beta repertoires from about 670 donors were re-analyzed and high-resolution HLA genotyping was added so that TCR occurrence patterns could be studied. The later analysis used no new phenotypic data to find candidate immune exposures, relying instead on TCR beta sequences and their occurrence across donors. An earlier analysis of 587 of the donors used high-throughput TCR beta sequencing to judge whether each TCR beta V gene segment behaved as functional or pseudogenic. Donor age, sex, ethnicity and CMV serostatus were compiled together with the repertoire data. A later genetic analysis used genome-wide SNP genotypes for about 60% of the roughly 700 donors, treating that subset as a discovery cohort. All discovery cohort repertoires had been generated on a single sequencing platform. HLA typing included class I and class II loci at four-digit resolution. The number of typed donors differed by locus: about 620-640 for A, B, C, DRB1 and DQB1; approximately 520 for DQA1; 606 for DPA1; and around 470 for DPB1. Because of strong linkage in the cohort, 4 to 6 DR-DQ haplotypes were treated as single units for association and clustering. On average, around 240,000 unique TCR beta nucleotide sequences were sequenced per donor among roughly 430 genotyped donors of the cohort, with roughly 20% of those sequences being non-productive.

To note about this clone: This receptor's antigen is unknown. The record has no base qualities; no much larger clone is one base away.

The library came from the immunoSEQ multiplex PCR assay. The multiplex PCR relied on a mix of 60 forward primers for TCR Vbeta segments and 13 reverse primers for TCR Jbeta segments. The CDR3 region of rearranged TCR beta genes was amplified from genomic DNA with a multiplex PCR assay. Amplified TCR beta libraries were sequenced as 87-base-pair reads on the Illumina HiSeq System. The source study handled its data this way. Across the 670 or so repertoires, a later analysis counted tens of millions of unique TCR beta chains, some 11 million of which were shared by at least two donors. Raw reads were error-corrected and collapsed into unique sequences with a nearest-neighbor algorithm that merged closely related sequences to remove PCR and sequencing errors. CDR3 sequences were aligned to IMGT reference sequences to assign V, D and J gene segments. For a sequence to be retained, a match of at least six nucleotides was required to both a V gene segment and a J gene segment. A rearrangement counted as productive if the CDR3 had no stop codons and remained in frame with V and J, and every other rearrangement counted as non-productive. Following IMGT convention, CDR3 was defined as the stretch from the second conserved V-encoded cysteine to the conserved J-encoded phenylalanine. The earlier analysis of around 640 of the donors excluded sequences that lacked an unambiguous match to a single V gene segment. In an earlier analysis of approximately 610 of the donors, V segments were called functional above 56.7% productive rearrangements and were called segregating when the between-donor standard deviation exceeded 5%. To diagnose cytomegalovirus status from the catalog of TCR beta chain sequences, a statistical classification framework was built. In a later analysis, TCR nucleotide sequences were compared against IMGT/GENE-DB human TR gene sequences so that V and J genes could be assigned. In a later analysis, CDR3 sequences and most-parsimonious VDJ recombination scenarios were assigned using the TCRdist pipeline. In a later analysis, each TCR beta chain was defined by its CDR3 amino acid sequence together with its V-gene family, and reads lacking a unique V-gene family were excluded. As a way to deal with suspected cross-contamination and a sequencing artifact, a later analysis dropped over 550 nucleotide sequences that were highly shared and had low generation probability. For each public chain, a later analysis derived a clonal expansion index from normalized ranks of inferred template counts within each repertoire. In a later analysis, generation probabilities were computed with a VDJ recombination model fitted to out-of-frame rearrangements, and the resulting probabilities were checked against IGoR. In a later analysis, hypergeometric tests were used to score TCR-TCR, TCR-HLA and TCR-CMV co-occurrence, with a repertoire-size bias correction applied to TCR pairs. In a later analysis, false discovery rates were estimated by permuting HLA or CMV assignments 20 times. In a later analysis, co-occurring TCRs were grouped with DBSCAN, and TCRdist sequence similarity was added when clustering was performed within HLA-allele-positive subsets. Repertoires with fewer than 30,000 or more than 120,000 public chains were left out of co-occurrence clustering, as were five repertoires with anomalous nucleotide sharing. TCRdb's version of the immuneACCESS table is confined to in-frame rearrangements and falls short of the full clone set. An unresolved V gene accounts for under half of the shortfall where checked; the remainder is of unknown origin. V and J calls and clone size are as listed in that table; D and trimming were resolved from the DNA. The sample table contains about 190,000 clones; only one count was recorded for roughly 76% of them. 2.1% of the sample comes from the top ten.

The study at large found these results: At a false discovery rate of 0.05, a later analysis linked approximately 18,000 TCR beta sequences to specific HLA alleles. In a later analysis, TCR association rates were found to vary across HLA loci, with the most associated TCRs seen for DRB1 alleles and the fewest for HLA-C alleles. It was suggested by the authors that the approach could potentially be generalized to other disease states and immunological phenotypes. In the study, around 150 TCR beta chains were listed as associated with cytomegalovirus. A later analysis found that most CMV-associated TCR beta chains appeared HLA-restricted, with HLA associations seemingly driven largely by CMV exposure. The earlier analysis of approximately 540 of the donors excluded roughly 17 rarely observed V segments, including chromosome 9 orphons, because counts were too low. In both the original and validation cohorts, the classifier was reported to diagnose cytomegalovirus status with high specificity and sensitivity. In a later analysis, HLA-associated TCR beta chains were found to be more clonally expanded and to have lower generation probabilities than equally common non-associated chains. Linkage disequilibrium might explain the correlated functional status among segregating V segments, but an unknown experimental factor could not be excluded. Because some donors lacked HLA typing at each locus, the association tests relied only on the typed subset. Assigning TCR associations to individual alleles was difficult when HLA alleles, especially DR and DQ, strongly co-occurred. A later analysis reported that several top co-occurrence clusters appeared linked to parvovirus B19, influenza, CMV and Epstein-Barr virus. A group of highly shared sequence variants was considered likely to be a technical artifact of the sequencing pipeline. For the cohort, immune exposure information was limited to CMV serostatus. Presence/absence analyses assumed roughly uniform sequencing depth across donors, an assumption that may not hold. A further reported finding was that TCR beta sequences accurately predicted the HLA-A and HLA-B alleles for most subjects in the first cohort. While some public TCRs were present in many individuals, most TCR sequences turned up only very rarely across donors. In an earlier analysis of some 550 of the donors, most TCR beta V segments were observed in productive rearrangements about 87% or about 30% of the time, broadly matching IMGT annotations. A few of the identified cytomegalovirus-associated TCR beta chains were confirmed in vitro to be specific for cytomegalovirus antigens. The 87-base-pair reads could not distinguish some IMGT-functional V segments, including TRBV6-2 and TRBV6-3, so those segments were excluded. Only TCR beta chains were sequenced in this cohort, and the absence of alpha or paired-chain data limited detectable features. An association between a missense DCLRE1C variant and V-gene and J-gene trimming of TCR beta chains was found in a later genetic analysis and replicated in an independent cohort. Compared with the 666-donor mean, donors in an Asian-associated ancestry cluster had fewer N-insertions in productive TCRs, according to a later genetic analysis.

CDR1 and CDR2, looked up from the germline V gene, are SGHNT and YENEEA. Germline trimming amounts to 5 bases on V and 2 bases on J, with 4 as the count of junction bases outside the gene matches. The CDR3 holds 14 amino acids from the cysteine to the phenylalanine. Only the CDR3 DNA is retained, 42 bases long and in frame from the first base. In total, approximately 700 healthy bone marrow donors made up the cohort. At the time of sampling, all cohort members were nominally healthy, though unrecorded immune exposures were likely present. The donor was CMV seropositive and belonged to the group of some 290 seropositive cohort members. Every donor gave a peripheral blood sample, and the peripheral blood mononuclear cells from that sample were used for TCR beta sequencing. Genomic DNA extraction from the blood cell samples was performed with the Qiagen DNeasy Blood Extraction Kit.

The V and J genes are TRBV11-3 and TRBJ2-3, with 7 central nucleotides matching TRBD1. Sequencing was done on a sample of PBMCs. This sequence was found in a young woman in good health and CMV-seropositive. Read as DNA, the sequence is TGTGCCAGCAGCGTGACAGGGTCCACAGATACGCAGTATTTT. This sequence encodes CASSVTGSTDTQYF.